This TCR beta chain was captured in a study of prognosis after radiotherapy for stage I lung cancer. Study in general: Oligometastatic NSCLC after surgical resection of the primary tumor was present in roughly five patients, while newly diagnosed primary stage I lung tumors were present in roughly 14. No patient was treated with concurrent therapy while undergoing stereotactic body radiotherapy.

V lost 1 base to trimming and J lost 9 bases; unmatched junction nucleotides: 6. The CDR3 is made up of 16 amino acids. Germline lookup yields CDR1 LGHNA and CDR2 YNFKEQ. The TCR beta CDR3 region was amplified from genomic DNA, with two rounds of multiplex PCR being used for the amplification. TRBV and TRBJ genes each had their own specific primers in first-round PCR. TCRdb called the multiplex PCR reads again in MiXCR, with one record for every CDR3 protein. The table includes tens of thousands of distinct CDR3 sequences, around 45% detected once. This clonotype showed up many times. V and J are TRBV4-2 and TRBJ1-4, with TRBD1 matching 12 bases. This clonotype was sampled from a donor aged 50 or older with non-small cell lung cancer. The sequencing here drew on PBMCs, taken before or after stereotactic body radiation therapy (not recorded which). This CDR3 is CASSQAAGTGGKKLFF. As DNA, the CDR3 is TGTGCCAGCAGCCAAGCCGCCGGGACAGGGGGCAAAAAACTGTTTTTT.